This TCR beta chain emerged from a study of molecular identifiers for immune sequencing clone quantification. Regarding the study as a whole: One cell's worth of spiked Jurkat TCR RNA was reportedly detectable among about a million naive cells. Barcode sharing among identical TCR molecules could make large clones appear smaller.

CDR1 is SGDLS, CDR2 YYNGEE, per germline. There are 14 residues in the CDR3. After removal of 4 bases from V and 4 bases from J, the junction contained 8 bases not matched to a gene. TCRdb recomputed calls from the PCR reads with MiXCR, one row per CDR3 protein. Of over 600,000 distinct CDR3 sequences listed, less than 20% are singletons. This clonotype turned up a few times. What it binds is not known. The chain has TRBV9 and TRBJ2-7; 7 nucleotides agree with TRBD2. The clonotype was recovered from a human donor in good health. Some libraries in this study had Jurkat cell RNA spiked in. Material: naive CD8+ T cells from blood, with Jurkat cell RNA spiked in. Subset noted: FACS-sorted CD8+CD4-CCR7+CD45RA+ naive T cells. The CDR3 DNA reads TGTGCCAGCAGCAATGGGGGGGATTTTTACGAGCAGTACTTC. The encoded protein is CASSNGGDFYEQYF. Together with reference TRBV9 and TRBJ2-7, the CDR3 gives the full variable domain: DSGVTQTPKHLITATGQRVTLRCSPRSGDLSVYWYQQSLDQGLQFLIQYYNGEERAKGNILERFSAQQFPDLHSELNLSSLELGDSALYFCASSNGGDFYEQYFGPGTRLTVT.